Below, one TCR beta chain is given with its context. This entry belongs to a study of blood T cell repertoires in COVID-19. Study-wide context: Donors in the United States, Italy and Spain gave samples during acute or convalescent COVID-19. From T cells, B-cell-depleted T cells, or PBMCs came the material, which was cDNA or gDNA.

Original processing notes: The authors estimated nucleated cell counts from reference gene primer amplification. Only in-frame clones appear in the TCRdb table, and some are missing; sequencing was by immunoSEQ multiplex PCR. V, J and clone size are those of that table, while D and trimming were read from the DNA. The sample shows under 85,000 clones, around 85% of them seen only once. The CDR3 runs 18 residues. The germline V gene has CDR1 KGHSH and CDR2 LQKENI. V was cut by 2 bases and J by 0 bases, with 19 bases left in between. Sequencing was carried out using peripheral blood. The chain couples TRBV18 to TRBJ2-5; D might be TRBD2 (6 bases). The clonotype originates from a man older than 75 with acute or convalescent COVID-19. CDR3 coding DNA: TGTGCCAGCTCACCAAATTGGCGATCCTTAGCGGACCAAGAGACCCAGTACTTC. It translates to CASSPNWRSLADQETQYF.